This paragraph reports one T cell receptor (beta chain). The antigen remains unidentified. The data belong to a study of T cell repertoires in cytomegalovirus infection. The wider study: HLA-B-restricted CMV epitopes that are well studied were used alongside recently identified HLA-C-restricted ones. An indication of both CMV infection and matching HLA type came from public TCR beta signatures.

Germline CDR1 SGHNT, CDR2 YYREEE (reference sequence). This CDR3 region has 15 residues. V dropped 0 bases and J dropped 0 bases, with 9 bases sitting between them. Study-level findings and limits: HLA-C-restricted CMV-specific TCR beta clonotypes were dominant in the ex vivo response. Public TCR beta family frequency separated CMV-and-HLA carriers, including in an independent cohort.

TCRdb reprocessed the reads with MiXCR, giving one entry per CDR3 protein. The sample records fewer than 650,000 distinct CDR3 sequences, 35% to 50% being singletons. The TCR comes from a human donor in good health (CMV status not recorded). Some clones in this sample may be carry-over from other donors' samples. The input for sequencing was cultured PBMCs, taken from culture after CMV antigen stimulation. The V and J genes are TRBV5-4 and TRBJ1-2; D ambiguous. CDR3 sequence: CASSLASGPNYGYTF. The CDR3 DNA reads as TGTGCCAGCAGCTTGGCCAGCGGCCCTAACTATGGCTACACCTTC.